The 23 T cell receptor beta chains below all came from one sample that was sequenced in a study of shared clonotypes between healthy human individuals. Profiled with immunoSEQ multiplex PCR; TCRdb holds only in-frame clones, not every one. The sample contains millions of clones, 85% to 95% of which appear only once. Naive CD8 cells comprised CD45RO-negative, CCR7-positively selected cells, excluding terminally differentiated effector memory CD45RA+ cells. The material sequenced was naive CD8+ T cells from PBMCs. The receptors were gathered from a man between 18 and 29 years old in good health. Some clones in this sample may be carry-over from other donors' samples.

V usage is TRBV10-2 and J usage is TRBJ2-1; D uncertain. In germline, CDR1 is WSHSY, CDR2 SAAADI. The length of the CDR3 is 13 residues. V was shortened by 6 bases and J by 6 bases, with 12 bases between the two germline ends. CDR3 DNA: TGCGCCAGCAGAAATAGCAGTCGCAATGAGCAGTTCTTC. Translation: CASRNSSRNEQFF.

V gene TRBV4-1 combines with J gene TRBJ1-1; D remains ambiguous. CDR3 length equals 14 residues. Per germline, CDR1 MGHRA and CDR2 YSYEKL. The V and J ends lost 1 base and 5 bases respectively, with 11 bases between them. The chain's CDR3 is CASSQGMVGTEAFF. CDR3 nucleotide sequence: TGCGCCAGCAGCCAAGGGATGGTAGGGACTGAAGCTTTCTTT.

V gene TRBV28 combines with J gene TRBJ2-7; 9 nucleotides agree with TRBD1. The CDR3 is made up of 16 amino acids. The germline V gene has CDR1 MDHEN and CDR2 SYDVKM. V shed 6 bases, J shed 5 bases, and the junction held 14 bases outside the gene matches. In DNA form, the CDR3 reads TGTGCCAGCAGAATCGCGCGGGGGACAGGGAACGACGAGCAGTACTTC. Amino acid sequence: CASRIARGTGNDEQYF.

The chain is built from TRBV7-8 and TRBJ2-7; D gene uncertain. With 5 bases removed from V and 2 bases from J, the gap between germline ends came to 7 bases. The CDR3 spans 12 residues. Per germline, CDR1 SGHVS and CDR2 FQNEAQ. The CDR3 sequence: CASSPDAYEQYF. Here the CDR3 DNA reads TGTGCCAGCAGCCCGGACGCCTACGAGCAGTACTTC.

This chain connects TRBV10-3 to TRBJ1-5; D not resolved. The V and J ends lost 5 bases and 1 base respectively, with 3 bases between them. Germline loops: CDR1 ENHRY, CDR2 SYGVKD. CDR3 length equals 12 residues. The CDR3 reads CAISHSNQPQHF. The CDR3 DNA is TGTGCCATCAGTCACAGCAATCAGCCCCAGCATTTT.

The chain carries TRBV7-9 and TRBJ2-3, with TRBD2 matching over 10 bases. The CDR3 consists of 17 residues. From germline, CDR1 is SEHNR and CDR2 FQNEAQ (reference sequence). The J segment lost 4 bases and the V segment lost 5 bases, leaving 12 bases of the junction unmatched. DNA for the CDR3: TGTGCCAGCAGCCAGCAGGGGTGGACTAGCGGACCAGATACGCAGTATTTT. This encodes CASSQQGWTSGPDTQYF.

V and J are TRBV9 and TRBJ2-2, with D unresolved. The CDR3 is 14 amino acids. Trimming stripped 2 bases from V and 3 bases from J, with 8 bases between. Looked up from germline, CDR1 is SGDLS and CDR2 is YYNGEE. CDR3 bases: TGTGCCAGCAGCGTGACAAAGTACACCGGGGAGCTGTTTTTT. Amino acids: CASSVTKYTGELFF.

The chain combines TRBV7-2 with TRBJ1-5; D unresolved. With 5 bases removed from V and 1 base from J, the gap between germline ends came to 12 bases. This CDR3 has 15 residues. The germline V gene has CDR1 SGHTA and CDR2 FQGNSA. The CDR3 region has the DNA TGTGCCAGCAGCCCGATATATCAAAGCAATCAGCCCCAGCATTTT. It specifies CASSPIYQSNQPQHF.

V usage is TRBV10-3 and J usage is TRBJ1-1; D is perhaps TRBD1 (6 bases). CDR1 ENHRY and CDR2 SYGVKD come from the germline V gene. The CDR3 extends over 15 amino acids. Between the trimmed V and J ends, which lost 5 bases and 6 bases, there was a span of 19 bases. CDR3 DNA sequence: TGTGCCATCAGTTCTCAAGGGGGGGCTAGTGCTGAAGCTTTCTTT. Amino acid sequence: CAISSQGGASAEAFF.

Worth noting for this clone: The sample holds other DNA sequences that translate to the same CDR3. The chain joins TRBV7-9 to TRBJ2-7, with D uncertain. Trimming cost V 4 bases and J 0 bases, with 10 bases left between them. CDR1 is SEHNR and CDR2 is FQNEAQ in the germline V gene (reference sequence). The CDR3 loop spans 14 amino acids. DNA of the CDR3: TGTGCCAGCAGCTACGCCGGACCCTCCTACGAGCAGTACTTC. This codes for CASSYAGPSYEQYF.

This chain links TRBV18 with TRBJ2-5, with D perhaps matching TRBD1 (5 bases). V lost 3 bases and J 0 bases, leaving 14 bases between the germline ends. Germline V gene lookup returns CDR1 KGHSH and CDR2 LQKENI. The CDR3 length is 16 residues. CDR3 coding DNA: TGTGCCAGCTCACCGTCAGGGCACCGAGACCAAGAGACCCAGTACTTC. Its protein product is CASSPSGHRDQETQYF.

This CDR3 is CASSLTRAQVDYGYTF. As DNA, the CDR3 is TGCGCCAGCAGCTTGACCCGGGCCCAAGTGGACTATGGCTACACCTTC. This chain links TRBV5-1 with TRBJ1-2; no clear D gene. Germline V lookup: CDR1 SGHRS, CDR2 YFSETQ. The CDR3 extends over 16 amino acids. V was cut by 1 base and J by 3 bases, with 16 bases left in between.

The chain carries TRBV9 and TRBJ2-3; unclear D gene. The V gene lost 1 base and the J gene lost 2 bases, with 11 bases spanning the gap. Germline V gene sequence: CDR1 SGDLS, CDR2 YYNGEE. This CDR3 is 15 amino acids long. CDR3 nucleotides: TGTGCCAGCAGCGTATTCCCATCCCCCACAGATACGCAGTATTTT. This sequence encodes CASSVFPSPTDTQYF.

The CDR3 sequence is CASGRDSNQPQHF. DNA of the CDR3: TGTGCTAGTGGCCGGGACAGTAATCAGCCCCAGCATTTT. This chain uses TRBV12-5 with TRBJ1-5; 7 bases match TRBD1. J gave up 4 bases and V 6 bases, and 3 bases lay outside the gene matches. Germline CDR1 is LGHNT and CDR2 is FRNRAP. The CDR3 covers 13 residues.

The V gene is TRBV28, the J gene TRBJ2-3; D is uncertain. This CDR3 contains 15 residues. The V gene lost 3 bases and the J gene lost 0 bases, with 10 bases spanning the gap. Germline lookup yields CDR1 MDHEN and CDR2 SYDVKM. Here the CDR3 DNA reads TGTGCCAGCAGTTTTACAGACGTTAGCACAGATACGCAGTATTTT. Translating gives CASSFTDVSTDTQYF.

The chain has TRBV10-1 and TRBJ2-2; D not resolved. Germline CDR1 is WNHNN and CDR2 is SYGVQD (reference sequence). V lost 2 bases to trimming and J lost 5 bases, with 15 bases between them. This CDR3 is built from 16 residues. This CDR3 reads CASSEAIVGSTGELFF. CDR3 in DNA: TGCGCCAGCAGTGAGGCCATAGTAGGGTCAACCGGGGAGCTGTTTTTT.

The chain has TRBV27 and TRBJ2-7, with TRBD2 identical over 11 bases. The trim removed 7 bases at V and 7 bases at J, leaving 9 bases unmatched. The germline gives CDR1 MNHEY, CDR2 SMNVEV (reference sequence). The CDR3 totals 14 residues. The CDR3 DNA sequence: TGTGCCAGCACCCTACTAGCGGGAGCCGGTGAGCAGTACTTC. Encoded protein: CASTLLAGAGEQYF.

V is TRBV2 and J is TRBJ2-3, with D possibly matching TRBD2 (5 bases). V was cut by 3 bases and J by 0 bases, with 10 bases left in between. Germline V gene sequence: CDR1 SNHLY, CDR2 FYNNEI. The CDR3 sequence is 15 residues long. CDR3 coding DNA: TGTGCCAGCAGTGAGGCCTGGACTAGCACAGATACGCAGTATTTT. Amino acids: CASSEAWTSTDTQYF. Combining the CDR3 with reference TRBV2 and TRBJ2-3 gives the whole variable domain EPEVTQTPSHQVTQMGQEVILRCVPISNHLYFYWYRQILGQKVEFLVSFYNNEISEKSEIFDDQFSVERPDGSNFTLKIRSTKLEDSAMYFCASSEAWTSTDTQYFGPGTRLTVL.

Only one count was recorded for this clone. Within the sample, other DNA sequences also encode this same CDR3. The chain links TRBV9 to TRBJ2-1; D tentatively reads TRBD1 or TRBD2 (5 bases each). The germline gives CDR1 SGDLS, CDR2 YYNGEE. Trimming removed 4 bases from V and 0 bases from J, with 11 bases in between. The CDR3 consists of 15 residues. CDR3 DNA: TGTGCCAGCAGCCCGGCAGGGAGCTCCTACAATGAGCAGTTCTTC. Translating it yields CASSPAGSSYNEQFF.

On this clone itself: This CDR3 is also generated by other DNA sequences in the sample. The chain carries TRBV19 and TRBJ2-7; TRBD2 matches 11 bases. After removal of 5 bases from V and 2 bases from J, the junction contained 2 bases not matched to a gene. The CDR3 consists of 14 residues. In germline, CDR1 is LNHDA, CDR2 SQIVND (reference sequence). The CDR3 here is CASSLAGGTYEQYF. Written as DNA, the CDR3 is TGTGCCAGTAGTCTAGCGGGAGGAACCTACGAGCAGTACTTC.

The chain joins TRBV19 to TRBJ1-1, with 7 bases fitting TRBD1. V lost 10 bases to trimming and J lost 1 base; unmatched junction nucleotides: 6. The CDR3 spans 13 residues. In germline, CDR1 is LNHDA, CDR2 SQIVND (reference sequence). The chain's CDR3 is CATRNRGNTEAFF. The CDR3 DNA is TGTGCCACTCGCAACAGGGGGAACACTGAAGCTTTCTTT. The full variable domain, its missing parts supplied by reference TRBV19 and TRBJ1-1, is DGGITQSPKYLFRKEGQNVTLSCEQNLNHDAMYWYRQDPGQGLRLIYYSQIVNDFQKGDIAEGYSVSREKKESFPLTVTSAQKNPTAFYLCATRNRGNTEAFFGQGTRLTVV.

The chain couples TRBV9 to TRBJ2-1; possible D gene TRBD1, 5 bases. V dropped 5 bases and J dropped 8 bases, with 17 bases sitting between them. CDR3 length: 14 amino acids. CDR1 SGDLS and CDR2 YYNGEE come from the germline V gene. CDR3 in DNA: TGTGCCAGCAGGCAGGGTATCGCGTTTGATGAGCAGTTCTTC. Its protein is CASRQGIAFDEQFF. The variable domain in full, with the rest retrieved from reference TRBV9 and TRBJ2-1, is DSGVTQTPKHLITATGQRVTLRCSPRSGDLSVYWYQQSLDQGLQFLIQYYNGEERAKGNILERFSAQQFPDLHSELNLSSLELGDSALYFCASRQGIAFDEQFFGPGTRLTVL.

The rearrangement joins TRBV10-3 to TRBJ2-7, with 9 bases matching TRBD1. The CDR3 spans 15 residues. V shed 1 base and J 4 bases; nucleotides not matched to a gene: 5. The germline V gene has CDR1 ENHRY and CDR2 SYGVKD. The CDR3 here is CAISEWGQGGYEQYF. The CDR3 DNA reads as TGTGCCATCAGTGAGTGGGGACAGGGAGGATACGAGCAGTACTTC.